The following is a TCR beta chain sequence with its context. The target antigen is unknown. This sample was taken from a study of T-cell memory formation after mild COVID-19. CDR3 length equals 16 residues. Germline lookup yields CDR1 DFQATT and CDR2 SNEGSKA (reference sequence). Trimming cost V 0 bases and J 1 base, with 13 bases left between them. Barcoded TCR alpha and TCR beta cDNA libraries with UMIs came from 5'RACE using constant-segment primers. From the 5' RACE reads, TCRdb called clonotypes with MiXCR, one entry per CDR3 protein. The data contain about 160,000 distinct CDR3 sequences, roughly 31% of them singletons. Study-level results: Pre-infection memory already had some responding clones, implying cross-reactive memory joined.

V usage is TRBV20-1 and J usage is TRBJ2-1, with D uncertain. The clonotype was recovered from an adult woman who had mild COVID-19 (a few samples of this study predate the infection). Cell type and time point are not known. Sequences were obtained from PBMCs or a T cell subset sorted from them (not recorded which). This CDR3 is CSARDQSAPSYNEQFF. The DNA of the CDR3 is TGCAGTGCTAGAGATCAGTCAGCGCCATCCTACAATGAGCAGTTCTTC.